This T cell receptor (beta chain) derives from a study of CD8+ T cells in alopecia areata. Findings and caveats of the study: Relative to normal scalp, lesional scalp, especially alopecia totalis/universalis, showed higher clonality. Tofacitinib significantly lowered scalp clonality and expanded CD8+ clones among the top 100.

As concerns this clone: What it binds is not known.

Extracted RNA was reverse transcribed into cDNA, the sequencing template. TCRdb's copy holds only in-frame clones and misses some; the assay was immunoSEQ multiplex PCR. The sample consists of around 120,000 clones, approximately 60% of them appearing once. The CDR3 has 17 amino acids. V shed 7 bases and J 4 bases; nucleotides not matched to a gene: 18. Looked up from germline, CDR1 is SQVTM and CDR2 is ANQGSEA. Treatment described: oral pan-JAK inhibitor, 5-10 mg twice daily. The receptor was derived from a human donor with alopecia areata. The sequencing used CD4+ T cells sorted from blood, collected at week 4, from a patient treated with tofacitinib. The chain is built from TRBV29-1 and TRBJ1-2; TRBD1 agrees at 10 bases. The CDR3 coding sequence is TGCAGCGCCCAGAGAGGGACAGGGGCGAACAGGGGCTATGGCTACACCTTC. The encoded protein is CSAQRGTGANRGYGYTF.